Listed below are T cell receptor beta chains from one sample, sequenced in a study of shared clonotypes between healthy human individuals. The repertoire was sequenced with immunoSEQ multiplex PCR; TCRdb's copy has only in-frame clones and lacks some. The sample yields around 560,000 clones, 95% seen once. Sequencing used naive CD8+ T cells sorted from blood. The receptors shown here come from a woman aged 25 to 39 in good health. Both conserved end residues are part of each CDR3. The D gene is left open where the match is weak. Clone size is stated in some rows and not others, as once, few, many or a class when expanded.

V gene	clone size	J gene	D gene	CDR3 DNA	CDR3 protein
TRBV4-2	-	TRBJ2-7	TRBD2	TGTGCCAGCAGCCAAGAAGCGGGAGATTTCTACGAGCAGTACTTC	CASSQEAGDFYEQYF
TRBV11-2	-	TRBJ2-7	-	TGTGCCAGCAGCCCGCTACCGCTAACCTACGAGCAGTACTTC	CASSPLPLTYEQYF
TRBV19	-	TRBJ1-1	TRBD1	TGTGCCAGTACTCAACGGGACAGCTCCACTGAAGCTTTCTTT	CASTQRDSSTEAFF
TRBV5-5	-	TRBJ1-1	TRBD1	TGTGCCAGCAGCTGGACAGGCGCGAACACTGAAGCTTTCTTT	CASSWTGANTEAFF
TRBV11-2	-	TRBJ1-3	-	TGTGCCAGCAGCTTAGGACAGGCGAACACCATATATTTT	CASSLGQANTIYF
TRBV4-1	-	TRBJ1-2	-	TGCGCCAGCAGCCCCGGGGAGACGGAGGACCTAGGCTATGGCTACACCTTC	CASSPGETEDLGYGYTF
TRBV5-6	-	TRBJ2-1	TRBD1	TGTGCCAGCAGCCCGGGGACAGGGGATTTCAATGAGCAGTTCTTC	CASSPGTGDFNEQFF
TRBV7-8	-	TRBJ2-7	-	TGTGCCAGCAGCTTTCCGACAGGCCGGCCCTTCTACGAGCAGTACTTC	CASSFPTGRPFYEQYF
TRBV4-1	-	TRBJ2-7	TRBD1	TGCGCCAGCAGCCAAGGGGGACAGGGGATGTCCTACGAGCAGTACTTC	CASSQGGQGMSYEQYF
TRBV7-9	-	TRBJ2-2	-	TGTGCCAGCACAGAGAAAGACACCGGGGAGCTGTTTTTT	CASTEKDTGELFF
TRBV28	-	TRBJ1-2	-	TGTGCCAGCAGTGTGGACGGGTGGAATGGCTACACCTTC	CASSVDGWNGYTF
TRBV28	-	TRBJ2-3	-	TGTGCCAGCAGTTTCGGACTAATGCGAAACACAGATACGCAGTATTTT	CASSFGLMRNTDTQYF
TRBV10-1	-	TRBJ2-7	-	TGCGCCAGCAGTCCCAGACGGGGCCTCTACGAGCAGTACTTC	CASSPRRGLYEQYF
TRBV27	-	TRBJ1-1	TRBD1	TGTGCCAGCAGTCCGACAGGGGGGAACACTGAAGCTTTCTTT	CASSPTGGNTEAFF
TRBV4-1	-	TRBJ2-1	-	TGCGCCAGCAGCCCTGGACGACTAGTCCTCTCCTACAATGAGCAGTTCTTC	CASSPGRLVLSYNEQFF
TRBV28	-	TRBJ2-2	TRBD1	TGTGCCAGCAGTCTTTTACAGGGGTTGAACGGGGAGCTGTTTTTT	CASSLLQGLNGELFF
TRBV11-2	-	TRBJ1-4	-	TGTGCCAGCAGCTTAGATAGGCGACTGAACAGGGAAAAACTGTTTTTT	CASSLDRRLNREKLFF
TRBV19	-	TRBJ1-1	-	TGTGCCAGTAGTATTGATGAGGAGAGCACTGAAGCTTTCTTT	CASSIDEESTEAFF
TRBV15	-	TRBJ1-5	TRBD1	TGTGCCACCAGCAGACTGACAGGGGGCAATCAGCCCCAGCATTTT	CATSRLTGGNQPQHF
TRBV5-4	-	TRBJ2-7	TRBD2	TGTGCCAGCAGCTTGTTTGGCGGGAGGGCCGGGGAGCAGTACTTC	CASSLFGGRAGEQYF
TRBV5-6	-	TRBJ2-7	-	TGTGCCAGCAGCGGGAGTTACGAGCAGTACTTC	CASSGSYEQYF
TRBV13	-	TRBJ2-3	TRBD2	TGTGCCAGCAGCTCGCATACTAGCGGGAGCACAGATACGCAGTATTTT	CASSSHTSGSTDTQYF
TRBV9	-	TRBJ2-3	TRBD2	TGTGCCAGCAGCGTAGCCTCGGGACTAGGGTTGTATACGCAGTATTTT	CASSVASGLGLYTQYF
TRBV29-1	-	TRBJ2-7	-	TGCAGCGTTGAAACTGACTCCTACGAGCAGTACTTC	CSVETDSYEQYF
TRBV19	-	TRBJ2-7	-	TGTGCCACTACGGGGGACGCCTACGAGCAGTACTTC	CATTGDAYEQYF
TRBV28	-	TRBJ2-7	TRBD2	TGTGCCAGCAGTTCGCATAAACTAGCGGGAGGGCCCTACGAGCAGTACTTC	CASSSHKLAGGPYEQYF
TRBV19	-	TRBJ2-6	TRBD1	TGTGCCAGTAGTATCGAAGAGGGGGCGTCTGGGGCCAACGTCCTGACTTTC	CASSIEEGASGANVLTF
TRBV5-8	-	TRBJ1-1	TRBD1	TGTGCCAGCAGCGGGACAGGGGGAGGTACTGAAGCTTTCTTT	CASSGTGGGTEAFF
TRBV2	-	TRBJ2-6	-	TGTGCCAGCAGCGAAAGACAGGCCGGAAAGCGTGGGGCCAACGTCCTGACTTTC	CASSERQAGKRGANVLTF
TRBV15	-	TRBJ1-4	-	TGTGCCACCAGCAGGGGGGGACGACGAAATGAAAAACTGTTTTTT	CATSRGGRRNEKLFF
TRBV7-9	-	TRBJ2-1	-	TGTGCCAGCAGCCCGACCGGGGCGGCAAGGTTCTTC	CASSPTGAARFF
TRBV19	-	TRBJ2-3	-	TGTGCCAGTAGTATATCACAGGGTGCTTCAGATACGCAGTATTTT	CASSISQGASDTQYF
TRBV11-2	once	TRBJ2-7	TRBD2	TGTGCCAGCAGCTTAGTATCCGGGACTAGCGGCTACGAGCAGTACTTC	CASSLVSGTSGYEQYF
TRBV28	-	TRBJ1-5	-	TGTGCCAGCAGCGACAGTTATCAGCCCCAGCATTTT	CASSDSYQPQHF
TRBV7-8	-	TRBJ2-7	-	TGTGCCAGCAGCTTACTCGACCCTCTATGGGGTTACGAGCAGTACTTC	CASSLLDPLWGYEQYF
TRBV7-9	-	TRBJ2-2	-	TGTGCCAGCAGCTTAGTACTCACCGGGGAGCTGTTTTTT	CASSLVLTGELFF
TRBV27	-	TRBJ2-2	TRBD1	TGTGCCAGCAGCTCGGACAGGGAGTTCGGGGAGCTGTTTTTT	CASSSDREFGELFF
TRBV6-5	-	TRBJ2-7	-	TGTGCCAGCGTTGACAGCTCCTACGAGCAGTACTTC	CASVDSSYEQYF
TRBV13	once	TRBJ2-1	TRBD2	TGTGCCAGCAGCTCGAGCGGGAGGGGAAATGAGCAGTTCTTC	CASSSSGRGNEQFF
TRBV10-3	-	TRBJ2-7	TRBD2	TGTGCCATCAGTGAGACGGTAGCGGGAAGGAACGAGCAGTACTTC	CAISETVAGRNEQYF
TRBV25-1	-	TRBJ2-3	-	TGTGCCAGCAGAGAGGAGGCTCTCACAGATACGCAGTATTTT	CASREEALTDTQYF
TRBV13	-	TRBJ1-1	-	TGTGCCAGCAGCTTACAGGGGTATAGCACTGAAGCTTTCTTT	CASSLQGYSTEAFF
TRBV7-9	-	TRBJ1-2	-	TGTGCCAGCAGGCCGACAGCTAACTATGGCTACACCTTC	CASRPTANYGYTF
TRBV15	-	TRBJ2-7	-	TGTGCCACCAGCAGAGATGGGGCAGCCTACGAGCAGTACTTC	CATSRDGAAYEQYF
TRBV30	-	TRBJ2-7	-	TGTGCCTGGAGGTTTGCCGAGGGCTCCTACGAGCAGTACTTC	CAWRFAEGSYEQYF
TRBV6-4	-	TRBJ2-2	-	TGTGCCAGCAGTGTCTCCGACAGGAACACCGGGGAGCTGTTTTTT	CASSVSDRNTGELFF
TRBV5-5	-	TRBJ2-7	TRBD1	TGTGCCAGCAGCTACGGACAGGGGAACCCCTACGAGCAGTACTTC	CASSYGQGNPYEQYF
TRBV29-1	once	TRBJ1-1	-	TGCAGCGTTGGGCAGGTGGGTGAAGCTTTCTTT	CSVGQVGEAFF
TRBV4-2	-	TRBJ1-2	-	TGTGCCAGCAGCCAAGAGGAGGGGACCAGGGGCTCTGGCTACACCTTC	CASSQEEGTRGSGYTF
TRBV2	-	TRBJ2-7	-	TGTGCCAGCAGTGAAGGGGTTCAGCAGTACTTC	CASSEGVQQYF
TRBV14	-	TRBJ2-7	-	TGTGCCAGCAGCCAGTTTTCCTACGAGCAGTACTTC	CASSQFSYEQYF
TRBV2	-	TRBJ2-3	TRBD2	TGTGCCAGCAGGATGACTAGCGGGAGATCAGATACGCAGTATTTT	CASRMTSGRSDTQYF
TRBV6-5	-	TRBJ1-2	-	TGTGCCAGCAGCACTCGGGGACATTTCATTGGCTACACCTTC	CASSTRGHFIGYTF
TRBV7-9	once	TRBJ2-7	TRBD2	TGTGCCAGCAGCACACCGCAAGGGCGGGGGAGCTACGAGCAGTACTTC	CASSTPQGRGSYEQYF
TRBV2	-	TRBJ2-7	-	TGTGCCAGTACCGGGACTGCCTACGAGCAGTACTTC	CASTGTAYEQYF
TRBV19	-	TRBJ2-6	-	TGTGCCAGTAGTATCTCTGGGGCCAACGTCCTGACTTTC	CASSISGANVLTF
TRBV29-1	-	TRBJ2-5	-	TGCAGCGTTGAAGATCTTATCAGTTCCCCCCCAGTGGAGGCCCAGTACTTC	CSVEDLISSPPVEAQYF
TRBV5-4	-	TRBJ2-5	-	TGTGCCAGCACCTTCTGGGGATCCCACCTCGAGACCCAGTACTTC	CASTFWGSHLETQYF